Presented here are 21 T cell receptor beta chains from one specimen sequenced in a study of blood T cells in healthy people across ages. A J-beta primer mix and a sample-barcoded 5' primer were used in a second PCR of roughly 6 to 11 cycles. A single record per CDR3 protein comes from TCRdb applying MiXCR to the 5' RACE reads. The table lists over 1,500,000 distinct CDR3 sequences, about two fifths of them singletons. The sequencing sample was made of blood. Source of these receptors: a human donor in good health.

The chain uses TRBV12-3 or TRBV12-4 and TRBJ2-3; the D gene is possibly TRBD2 (7 bases). The CDR3 extends over 14 amino acids. With 7 bases removed from V and 4 bases from J, the gap between germline ends came to 15 bases. The CDR3: CASIDGGRSDTQYF. In nucleotides, the CDR3 is TGTGCCAGCATAGACGGGGGGCGCTCAGATACGCAGTATTTT.

As regards this clonotype: A much more abundant neighbour one base away suggests this may be a read error. V is TRBV4-3 and J is TRBJ2-5; D call uncertain. This CDR3 comprises 13 residues. V lost 0 bases and J 1 base, leaving 3 bases between the germline ends. Germline V CDR1 and CDR2: LGHNA, YSLEER. CDR3: CASSQDCQETQYF. Here the CDR3 DNA reads TGCGCCAGCAGCCAAGACTGCCAAGAGACCCAGTACTTC.

This clonotype occurred a few times. The chain combines TRBV6-2 or TRBV6-3 with TRBJ2-7; TRBD1 matches at 9 bases. CDR1 MNHEY and CDR2 SVGEGT come from the germline V gene. Trimming cost V 0 bases and J 0 bases; bases outside gene matches: 6. The CDR3 consists of 17 residues. DNA of the CDR3: TGTGCCAGCAGTTACTCGATTGGACAGGGGTTCTCCTACGAGCAGTACTTC. It translates to CASSYSIGQGFSYEQYF.

J is TRBJ2-7 and V is TRBV12-3 or TRBV12-4, with TRBD2 identical over 7 bases. The CDR3 has 14 amino acids. Trimming removed 3 bases from V and 7 bases from J; junction bases left unmatched: 9. CDR3 sequence: CASSFRRGSVEQYF. In nucleotides, the CDR3 is TGTGCCAGCAGTTTTCGGCGGGGGTCGGTGGAGCAGTACTTC.

The chain couples TRBV10-3 to TRBJ2-1, with D possibly being TRBD1 (7 bases). The CDR3 loop spans 16 amino acids. Germline loops: CDR1 ENHRY, CDR2 SYGVKD. With 6 bases removed from V and 8 bases from J, the gap between germline ends came to 23 bases. The CDR3 DNA reads as TGTGCCATCAGCGCGGGACTCGGGACAGCTTGGGATGAGCAGTTCTTC. Its translation: CAISAGLGTAWDEQFF.

This clonotype was seen a few times. The chain joins TRBV4-3 to TRBJ2-4; D is possibly TRBD1 or TRBD2 (5 bases each). The ends were cut back, 2 bases at V and 6 bases at J, with 17 bases in the middle. The CDR3 totals 16 residues. Germline CDR1 and CDR2: LGHNA and YSLEER. This CDR3 is CASSQSDRDPLNIQYF. In DNA form, the CDR3 reads TGCGCCAGCAGCCAAAGCGACCGGGACCCGCTAAACATTCAGTACTTC.

There are a few counts of this clonotype. This chain joins TRBV5-5 and TRBJ2-4; no definite D call. The J call is doubtful: the DNA matches TRBJ2-5 better. Germline loops: CDR1 SGHKS, CDR2 YYEKEE (reference sequence). The CDR3 contains 13 residues. The CDR3 spells CASSVAVRETQYF. The DNA of the CDR3 is TGTGCCAGCAGCGTGGCCGTTAGAGAGACCCAGTACTTC.

Details on this clonotype: A read error is possible here, since a much larger clone lies one base away. The chain recombines TRBV29-1 with TRBJ2-5, with D perhaps matching TRBD2 (6 bases). Near its end, the DNA agrees better with TRBJ2-1, so the J call may be wrong. Germline assignment: CDR1 SQVTM and CDR2 ANQGSEA. This CDR3 is 14 amino acids long. The CDR3 nucleotides read TGCGGCGTTGAATTTAGGATCGGAGGGAATGAGCAGTTCTTC. It specifies CGVEFRIGGNEQFF.

This chain uses TRBV5-1 with TRBJ2-5; 7 bases are shared with TRBD1. The CDR3 contains 14 residues. CDR1 SGHRS and CDR2 YFSETQ come from the germline V gene. Unmatched junction bases numbered 9, after V lost 6 bases and J lost 4 bases. The CDR3 DNA reads TGCGCCAGCACCAAAGAGGGGGCACGAGAGACCCAGTACTTC. This codes for CASTKEGARETQYF.

The chain employs TRBV4-3 and TRBJ1-2, with 8 bases aligning to TRBD1. The V gene end was trimmed by 3 bases and the J gene end by 7 bases; junction bases not matched to a gene: 10. The CDR3 covers 15 residues. CDR1 LGHNA and CDR2 YSLEER come from the germline V gene. This chain's CDR3 is CASSQNRGIAGGYTF. The CDR3 DNA reads TGCGCCAGCAGCCAGAACAGGGGGATAGCAGGTGGCTACACCTTC.

The chain uses TRBV13 and TRBJ2-3, with TRBD1 matching 7 bases. The J segment lost 3 bases and the V segment lost 1 base, leaving 4 bases of the junction unmatched. CDR3 length: 15 residues. Germline CDR1 reads PRHDT; CDR2 reads FYEKMQ (reference sequence). The CDR3 region has the DNA TGTGCCAGCAGCTTAGAGGGACAGATTACAGATACGCAGTATTTT. This translates into CASSLEGQITDTQYF.

The CDR3 spells CSARDVGGGLNTGELFF. The DNA for the CDR3 is TGCAGTGCTAGAGACGTAGGAGGGGGCCTGAACACCGGGGAGCTGTTTTTT. The chain has TRBV20-1 and TRBJ2-2; D may be TRBD1 (7 bases). Germline loops: CDR1 DFQATT, CDR2 SNEGSKA (reference sequence). V lost 0 bases, J lost 1 base, and 15 bases lay in between. This CDR3 contains 17 residues.

This clonotype was observed a few times. The rearrangement links TRBV10-3 to TRBJ1-1, with D possibly TRBD1 on 6 matching bases. Germline values: CDR1 ENHRY, CDR2 SYGVKD. The CDR3 runs to 14 residues. CDR3 DNA sequence: TGTGCGGGGAGGGAGCGGCCAGGGGAGACTGAAGCTTTCTTT. It specifies CAGRERPGETEAFF.

The chain uses TRBV20-1 and TRBJ1-2; D unclear. Trimming took 1 base from V and 5 from J, leaving 8 bases between them. Germline V gives CDR1 DFQATT, CDR2 SNEGSKA (reference sequence). The CDR3 runs to 12 residues. CDR3 in DNA: TGCAGTGCTAGAGTCTACGGATATGGCTACACCTTC. This encodes CSARVYGYGYTF.

This clonotype came up once. This rearrangement joins TRBV7-2 to TRBJ1-1; 8 bases fit TRBD1. Germline V gene sequence: CDR1 SGHTA, CDR2 FQGNSA. Germline trimming cut 6 bases from V and 6 bases from J; bases unmatched to any gene: 6. The CDR3 is 13 residues long. The CDR3 region is CASSWDRISEAFF. Here the CDR3 DNA reads TGTGCCAGCAGTTGGGACAGGATCTCTGAAGCTTTCTTT.

This chain connects TRBV10-3 to TRBJ2-7, with 8 bases fitting TRBD1. The CDR3 totals 16 residues. J gave up 2 bases and V 0 bases, and 6 bases lay outside the gene matches. CDR1 and CDR2 (germline): ENHRY, SYGVKD. CDR3 nucleotide sequence: TGTGCCATCAGTGAGTCGCCCAGGGGGCCTCCCTACGAGCAGTACTTC. Protein product: CAISESPRGPPYEQYF.

This chain uses TRBV7-9 with TRBJ1-1; TRBD1 matches 7 bases. The CDR3 has 14 residues. The ends lost 4 bases at V and 3 bases at J; junction bases unmatched: 5. Germline V gene data show CDR1 as SEHNR and CDR2 as FQNEAQ (reference sequence). The CDR3 DNA reads TGTGCCAGCAGCTCCTTTCAGGGGGACACTGAAGCTTTCTTT. It codes for CASSSFQGDTEAFF.

This clonotype was recorded at least ten times. The chain combines TRBV29-1 with TRBJ2-2; D is perhaps TRBD2 (6 bases). The germline V gene has CDR1 SQVTM and CDR2 ANQGSEA. The CDR3 runs 15 residues. V shed 6 bases and J shed 4 bases, with 18 bases lying between them. Here the CDR3 DNA reads TGCAGCGTCGAGGGGACTGCGATAGGCACCGGGGAGCTGTTTTTT. This codes for CSVEGTAIGTGELFF.

The chain links TRBV7-6 to TRBJ1-4, with 8 nucleotides matching TRBD1. After removal of 0 bases from V and 5 bases from J, the junction contained 2 bases not matched to a gene. This CDR3 spans 15 amino acids. Germline values: CDR1 SGHVS, CDR2 FNYEAQ. CDR3 DNA sequence: TGTGCCAGCAGCTTAGCGGACAGGGACAATGAAAAACTGTTTTTT. It is translated as CASSLADRDNEKLFF.

This chain connects TRBV29-1 to TRBJ1-1; D call uncertain. In germline, CDR1 is SQVTM, CDR2 ANQGSEA. The V end lost 0 bases, the J end lost 5 bases, and 10 bases lay between the germline ends. The CDR3 spans 13 residues. The CDR3 region is CSVEELVGTEAFF. CDR3 DNA: TGCAGCGTTGAAGAGCTGGTCGGGACTGAAGCTTTCTTT.

As for this clonotype: A much larger clone differs from this one at a single base, so this may be a read error. The CDR3 region is CASSPRSGNTIYF. DNA of the CDR3: TGTGCCAGCAGTCCCAGGTCTGGAAACACCATATATTTT. This rearrangement joins TRBV7-2 to TRBJ1-3; D not certain. The CDR3 covers 13 residues. The V and J ends lost 6 bases and 1 base respectively, with 7 bases between them. Germline loops: CDR1 SGHTA, CDR2 FQGNSA.